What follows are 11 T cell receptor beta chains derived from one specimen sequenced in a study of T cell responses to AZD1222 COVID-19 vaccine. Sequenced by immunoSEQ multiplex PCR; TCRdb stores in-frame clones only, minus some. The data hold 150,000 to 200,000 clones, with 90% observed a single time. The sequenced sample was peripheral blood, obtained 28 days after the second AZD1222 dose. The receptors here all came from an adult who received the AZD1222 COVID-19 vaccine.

The CDR3 DNA reads TGTGCCAGCAGTTCGGACAGGGGATATCCCGGGGAGCTGTTTTTT. Translation: CASSSDRGYPGELFF. J is TRBJ2-2 and V is TRBV6-6, with 9 bases lining up with TRBD1. CDR1 and CDR2 (germline): MNHNY, SVGAGI (reference sequence). This CDR3 is built from 15 residues. After removal of 4 bases from V and 6 bases from J, the junction contained 6 bases not matched to a gene.

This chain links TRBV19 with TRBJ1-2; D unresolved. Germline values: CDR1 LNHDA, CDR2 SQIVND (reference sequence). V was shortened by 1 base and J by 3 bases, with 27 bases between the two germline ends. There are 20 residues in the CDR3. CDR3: CASSIGIGIAGLTADYGYTF. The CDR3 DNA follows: TGTGCCAGTAGTATAGGAATTGGAATCGCCGGACTCACGGCGGACTATGGCTACACCTTC.

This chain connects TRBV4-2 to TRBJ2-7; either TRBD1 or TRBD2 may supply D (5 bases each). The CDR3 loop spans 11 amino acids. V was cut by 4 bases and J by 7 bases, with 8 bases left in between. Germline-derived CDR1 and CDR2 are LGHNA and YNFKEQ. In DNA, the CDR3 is TGTGCCAGCAGCCGGGGGTGGGAGCAGTACTTC. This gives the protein CASSRGWEQYF.

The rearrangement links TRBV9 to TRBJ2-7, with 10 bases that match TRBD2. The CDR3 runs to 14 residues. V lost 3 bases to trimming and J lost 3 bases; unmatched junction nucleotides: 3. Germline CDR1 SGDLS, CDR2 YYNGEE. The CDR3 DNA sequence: TGTGCCAGCAGCGCGGGACTAGCGAACTACGAGCAGTACTTC. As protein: CASSAGLANYEQYF.

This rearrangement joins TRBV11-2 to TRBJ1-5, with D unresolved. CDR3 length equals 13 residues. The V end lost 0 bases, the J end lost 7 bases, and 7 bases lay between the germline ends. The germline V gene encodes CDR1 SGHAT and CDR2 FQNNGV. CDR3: CASSLDGTQPQHF. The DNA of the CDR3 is TGTGCCAGCAGCTTAGATGGAACCCAGCCCCAGCATTTT.

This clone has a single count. For the CDR3, the DNA is TGTGCCAGCAGCCCGAGGCGGGGGGGCCAAGAGACCCAGTACTTC. Amino acids: CASSPRRGGQETQYF. V gene TRBV7-2 combines with J gene TRBJ2-5, with 9 bases lining up with TRBD2. Germline CDR1 reads SGHTA; CDR2 reads FQGNSA. The CDR3 totals 15 residues. V trimming: 5 bases; J trimming: 1 base; junction bases outside the gene matches: 5. Drawing the rest from reference TRBV7-2 and TRBJ2-5, the complete variable domain is GAGVSQSPSNKVTEKGKDVELRCDPISGHTALYWYRQSLGQGLEFLIYFQGNSAPDKSGLPSDRFSAERTGGSVSTLTIQRTQQEDSAVYLCASSPRRGGQETQYFGPGTRLLVL.

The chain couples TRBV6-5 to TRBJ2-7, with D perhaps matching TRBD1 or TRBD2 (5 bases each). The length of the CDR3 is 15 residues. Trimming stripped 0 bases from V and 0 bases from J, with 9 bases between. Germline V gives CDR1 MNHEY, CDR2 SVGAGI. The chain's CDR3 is CASSYSEGLSYEQYF. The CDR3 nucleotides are TGTGCCAGCAGTTACTCTGAGGGGCTCTCCTACGAGCAGTACTTC.

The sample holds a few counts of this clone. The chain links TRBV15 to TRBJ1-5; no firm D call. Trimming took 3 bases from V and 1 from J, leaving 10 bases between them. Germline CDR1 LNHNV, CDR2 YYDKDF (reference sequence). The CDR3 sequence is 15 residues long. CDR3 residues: CATSRYAESNQPQHF. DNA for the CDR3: TGTGCCACCAGCAGGTATGCAGAAAGCAATCAGCCCCAGCATTTT. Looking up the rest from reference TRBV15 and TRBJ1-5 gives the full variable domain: DAMVIQNPRYQVTQFGKPVTLSCSQTLNHNVMYWYQQKSSQAPKLLFHYYDKDFNNEADTPDNFQSRRPNTSFCFLDIRSPGLGDTAMYLCATSRYAESNQPQHFGDGTRLSIL.

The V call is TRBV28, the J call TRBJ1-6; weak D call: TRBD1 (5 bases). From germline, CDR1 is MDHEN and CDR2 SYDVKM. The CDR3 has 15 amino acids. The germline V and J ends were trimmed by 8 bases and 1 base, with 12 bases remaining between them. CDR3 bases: TGTGCCAGCTTAAATGGGGGGTCCTATAATTCACCCCTCCACTTT. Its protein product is CASLNGGSYNSPLHF.

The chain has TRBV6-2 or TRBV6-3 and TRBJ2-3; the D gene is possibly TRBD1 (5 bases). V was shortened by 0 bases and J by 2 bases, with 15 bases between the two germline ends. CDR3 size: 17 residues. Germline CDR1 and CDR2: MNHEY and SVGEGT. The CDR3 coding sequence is TGTGCCAGCAGTTACTCTGGACAAGATATGACCACAGATACGCAGTATTTT. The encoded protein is CASSYSGQDMTTDTQYF.

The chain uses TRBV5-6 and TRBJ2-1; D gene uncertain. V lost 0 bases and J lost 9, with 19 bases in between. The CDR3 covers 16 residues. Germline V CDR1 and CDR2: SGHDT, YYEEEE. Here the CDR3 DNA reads TGTGCCAGCAGCTTGGGTGCACAGCCTCAAGGTGGTGAGCAGTTCTTC. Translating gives CASSLGAQPQGGEQFF.